This T cell receptor beta chain stems from a study of technical replicates of blood from several donors. The ends lost 7 bases at V and 3 bases at J; junction bases unmatched: 9. The CDR3 spans 13 residues. Germline-derived CDR1 and CDR2 are SQVTM and ANQGSEA. TCRdb's copy holds only in-frame clones and misses some; the assay was immunoSEQ multiplex PCR. The sample lists tens of thousands of clones, 89% occurring once. This clonotype was obtained from a human donor in good health. Sequencing used T cells isolated from PBMCs. This rearrangement joins TRBV29-1 to TRBJ2-7; 7 bases fit TRBD1. The CDR3 is CSAQTGINYEQYF. In DNA, the CDR3 is TGCAGCGCCCAGACAGGGATTAACTACGAGCAGTACTTC.